The rows below give T cell receptor beta chains drawn from one sample of a study of blood T cell repertoires in COVID-19. Data came from immunoSEQ multiplex PCR; TCRdb stores just in-frame clones and leaves some out. The table includes under 300,000 clones, more than 75% detected once. Material: PBMCs or T cells enriched from blood (not recorded which). All receptors come from a woman aged 45-65 years who had recovered from COVID-19. The CDR3 runs from the conserved cysteine through the conserved F or W. D genes are given only for firm matches. For some rows the clone size is stated as once, few or many, or as a class when expanded; others skip it.

clone_size d_call j_call v_call cdr3_nt cdr3_aa
- TRBD1 TRBJ1-5 TRBV27 TGTGCCAGCAGTAAGACCGGGACAGGGATTGGCAATCAGCCCCAGCATTTT CASSKTGTGIGNQPQHF
- TRBD1 TRBJ1-2 TRBV28 TGTGCCAGCAGTGACTTACAGGGGGACACCTTC CASSDLQGDTF
- - TRBJ1-2 TRBV5-5 TGTGCCAGCAGCTTGGGGGGAGGGGGAGACTATGGCTACACCTTC CASSLGGGGDYGYTF
- - TRBJ2-2 TRBV5-4 TGTGCCAGCAGCCCCGGGGTAGCGGCCGGGGAGCTGTTTTTT CASSPGVAAGELFF
- - TRBJ2-7 TRBV2 TGTGCCAGCAGTGAAGGGAGGGCGGGGTCCTACGAGCAGTACTTC CASSEGRAGSYEQYF
once TRBD2 TRBJ2-1 TRBV5-1 TGCGCCAGCAGCCCGAGGCGGGAGTTTGGCAATGAGCAGTTCTTC CASSPRREFGNEQFF
once TRBD2 TRBJ2-2 TRBV4-2 TGTGCCAGCAGCTTCGCTAGCGGGAGGAAAAACACCGGGGAGCTGTTTTTT CASSFASGRKNTGELFF
- - TRBJ2-2 TRBV28 TGTGCCAGCAGCAGTCCAAACACCGGGGAGCTGTTTTTT CASSSPNTGELFF
- - TRBJ2-2 TRBV14 TGTGCCAGCAGCCACGGGGAAAACACCGGGGAGCTGTTTTTT CASSHGENTGELFF
- TRBD2 TRBJ2-1 TRBV7-2 TGTGCCAGCAGCCTGACTAGCCCTAAGGATGAGCAGTTCTTC CASSLTSPKDEQFF
- - TRBJ1-1 TRBV12-3/TRBV12-4 TGTGCCAGCACCCGGGAGTTTAGCACTGAAGCTTTCTTT CASTREFSTEAFF
- TRBD2 TRBJ2-5 TRBV10-3 TGTGCCATCACAAGGACTAGGGGTCAAGAGACCCAGTACTTC CAITRTRGQETQYF
- - TRBJ2-3 TRBV3-1/TRBV3-2 TGTGCCAGCAGCCATGGTCCGCGGGTTTCGTTCCGCACAGATACGCAGTATTTT CASSHGPRVSFRTDTQYF
- TRBD2 TRBJ2-5 TRBV3-1/TRBV3-2 TGTGCCAGCAGCCCCCGGGGACTACGGGAGACCCAGTACTTC CASSPRGLRETQYF
- - TRBJ2-2 TRBV3-1/TRBV3-2 TGTGCCAGCAGCCAGCAGACAGGGACTAACACCGGGGAGCTGTTTTTT CASSQQTGTNTGELFF
- TRBD2 TRBJ2-1 TRBV11-2 TGTGCCAGCAGCCTAAGCGGGAGATCCTACAATGAGCAGTTCTTC CASSLSGRSYNEQFF
- TRBD2 TRBJ2-5 TRBV2 TGTGCCAGCAGGAGGACTAGCGGGGGACAAGAGACCCAGTACTTC CASRRTSGGQETQYF
- TRBD1 TRBJ1-2 TRBV29-1 TGCAGCGTTGAGTTGGGGACAGACAACTATGGCTACACCTTC CSVELGTDNYGYTF
- TRBD1 TRBJ2-5 TRBV2 TGTGCCAGCAGCGGGTTGCAGGGGGCCCAGTACTTC CASSGLQGAQYF
- TRBD2 TRBJ2-3 TRBV5-1 TGCGCCAGCAGCTTGGGACCGGGCGGGAGAACAGATACGCAGTATTTT CASSLGPGGRTDTQYF
- - TRBJ1-5 TRBV2 TGTGCCAGCAGTCGGGGGAGTAACAATCAGCCCCAGCATTTT CASSRGSNNQPQHF
- - TRBJ2-3 TRBV1 TGCACCAGCAGCCAAAAATTGACTAGCGGGAGAGGAGATGGGAACATGGATACGCAGTATTTT CTSSQKLTSGRGDGNMDTQYF
- - TRBJ2-6 TRBV7-2 TGTGCCAGCAGCCTACCTTCTGGGGCCAACGTCCTGACTTTC CASSLPSGANVLTF
- - TRBJ2-2 TRBV7-2 TGTGCCAGCAGCTTAGTGGGGAGCACCGGGGAGCTGTTTTTT CASSLVGSTGELFF